Below, 13 T cell receptor beta chains from the same sample are listed, as sequenced in a study of cytomegalovirus exposure and HLA in healthy donors. It was with 60 Vbeta and 13 Jbeta primers that the PCR ran. Profiling relied on immunoSEQ multiplex PCR, and the TCRdb table lists in-frame clones only, not all of them. The repertoire holds around 96,000 clones, with approximately 80% as singletons. The sequencing input was PBMCs. The receptors were gathered from a man aged 18 to 29 in good health and CMV-seronegative.

Remarks on this clone: This sample includes further DNA sequences coding for the same CDR3. The chain is built from TRBV6-5 and TRBJ1-1; TRBD1 might be the D (6 bases). Per germline, CDR1 MNHEY and CDR2 SVGAGI. The CDR3 sequence is 15 residues long. V was cut by 0 bases and J by 4 bases, with 12 bases left in between. As DNA, the CDR3 is TGTGCCAGCAGTTACTCGGACAGATTGGGCACTGAAGCTTTCTTT. Protein sequence: CASSYSDRLGTEAFF.

The rearrangement links TRBV7-2 to TRBJ2-7; possible D gene TRBD2, 6 bases. Per the germline V gene, CDR1 is SGHTA and CDR2 is FQGNSA. The CDR3 is 15 residues long. With 5 bases removed from V and 4 bases from J, the gap between germline ends came to 18 bases. The CDR3 here is CASSLTGTYIYEQYF. The CDR3 DNA follows: TGTGCCAGCAGCCTAACCGGGACTTACATTTACGAGCAGTACTTC.

This rearrangement joins TRBV15 to TRBJ1-5, with a tentative D call TRBD1 (6 bases). The CDR3 consists of 17 residues. Trimming shortened V by 0 bases and J by 2 bases, and 14 bases separated the two germline ends. Germline values: CDR1 LNHNV, CDR2 YYDKDF (reference sequence). CDR3 amino acids: CATSRDPAGAGNQPQHF. CDR3 sequence (DNA): TGTGCCACCAGCAGAGATCCGGCAGGGGCGGGCAATCAGCCCCAGCATTTT.

The chain carries TRBV19 and TRBJ2-4, with D possibly matching TRBD2 (5 bases). Trimming shortened V by 8 bases and J by 2 bases, and 19 bases separated the two germline ends. Germline loops: CDR1 LNHDA, CDR2 SQIVND (reference sequence). The CDR3 spans 16 residues. The CDR3, as DNA: TGTGCCAGTTCAGTATTGGGAGACCCCTCCAAAAACATTCAGTACTTC. Translating gives CASSVLGDPSKNIQYF.

The chain couples TRBV7-2 to TRBJ1-4, with 11 bases identical to TRBD1. This CDR3 is 16 amino acids long. With V trimmed by 4 bases and J by 7 bases, 8 bases remained unmatched. Germline CDR1 reads SGHTA; CDR2 reads FQGNSA. The CDR3 region is CASSSPDRGRGEKLFF. The CDR3 DNA sequence: TGTGCCAGCAGCTCGCCGGACAGGGGGCGCGGTGAAAAACTGTTTTTT.

The genes are TRBV5-1 and TRBJ2-5; maybe TRBD1 (7 bases). Germline V gives CDR1 SGHRS, CDR2 YFSETQ. The CDR3 consists of 15 residues. Trimming took 4 bases from V and 3 from J, leaving 16 bases between them. DNA of the CDR3: TGCGCCAGCAGCCCAGGGGGGACAGCCGAAGAGACCCAGTACTTC. Translating it yields CASSPGGTAEETQYF.

The chain links TRBV6-5 to TRBJ2-3; possibly TRBD2 for D (5 bases). V was trimmed by 5 bases and J by 6 bases, leaving 15 bases between them. This CDR3 has 14 amino acids. CDR1 is MNHEY and CDR2 is SVGAGI in the germline V gene. The CDR3 DNA follows: TGTGCCAGCAGTCCGTCGGGGTATCTGGATACGCAGTATTTT. This translates into CASSPSGYLDTQYF.

The table lists this clone with a few counts. The rearrangement links TRBV4-2 to TRBJ2-7; 10 bases align to TRBD1. The J segment lost 7 bases and the V segment lost 4 bases, leaving 7 bases of the junction unmatched. The CDR3 totals 14 residues. The V gene's germline CDR1 is LGHNA and CDR2 YNFKEQ. In DNA, the CDR3 is TGTGCCAGCAGCCTGGGACAGGGGAGTTATGAGCAGTACTTC. The encoded protein is CASSLGQGSYEQYF.

The chain links TRBV27 to TRBJ2-7; TRBD1 is a possible D gene (6 bases). The CDR3 is 15 residues long. Germline V gene lookup returns CDR1 MNHEY and CDR2 SMNVEV (reference sequence). Trimming stripped 6 bases from V and 0 bases from J, with 15 bases between. The CDR3, as DNA: TGTGCCAGCAGCCAACACAGGGCTAGCTCCTACGAGCAGTACTTC. Translating it yields CASSQHRASSYEQYF.

This chain connects TRBV6-1 to TRBJ2-1, with 8 bases lining up with TRBD2. Germline values: CDR1 MNHNS, CDR2 SASEGT. The CDR3 consists of 15 residues. Trimming at V came to 6 bases and at J to 7 bases, leaving 11 bases not matched to a gene. The CDR3: CASSQGRTSRNEQFF. DNA of the CDR3: TGTGCCAGCAGCCAAGGGAGGACTAGCAGGAATGAGCAGTTCTTC.

The chain employs TRBV28 and TRBJ1-2, with no clear D. Germline CDR1 MDHEN, CDR2 SYDVKM. There are 12 residues in the CDR3. Trimming left V 6 bases short and J 5 bases short, with 10 bases between. Here the CDR3 DNA reads TGTGCCAGCAGCCCCCGACTTTATGGCTACACCTTC. It codes for CASSPRLYGYTF.

The chain joins TRBV7-6 to TRBJ1-4; D remains unclear. Germline CDR1 SGHVS, CDR2 FNYEAQ. This CDR3 comprises 13 residues. V was trimmed by 6 bases and J by 7 bases, leaving 12 bases between them. The CDR3 DNA reads as TGTGCCAGCAGGGTGGCGGGCGCTGAAAAACTGTTTTTT. Translating gives CASRVAGAEKLFF.

CDR3 amino acids: CASSGGQGENTEAFF. As DNA, the CDR3 is TGTGCCAGCAGTGGAGGACAGGGGGAGAACACTGAAGCTTTCTTT. This sequence joins TRBV6-6 and TRBJ1-1; 10 bases agree with TRBD1. This CDR3 has 15 residues. In germline, CDR1 is MNHNY, CDR2 SVGAGI (reference sequence). V shed 5 bases and J 1 base; nucleotides not matched to a gene: 4.